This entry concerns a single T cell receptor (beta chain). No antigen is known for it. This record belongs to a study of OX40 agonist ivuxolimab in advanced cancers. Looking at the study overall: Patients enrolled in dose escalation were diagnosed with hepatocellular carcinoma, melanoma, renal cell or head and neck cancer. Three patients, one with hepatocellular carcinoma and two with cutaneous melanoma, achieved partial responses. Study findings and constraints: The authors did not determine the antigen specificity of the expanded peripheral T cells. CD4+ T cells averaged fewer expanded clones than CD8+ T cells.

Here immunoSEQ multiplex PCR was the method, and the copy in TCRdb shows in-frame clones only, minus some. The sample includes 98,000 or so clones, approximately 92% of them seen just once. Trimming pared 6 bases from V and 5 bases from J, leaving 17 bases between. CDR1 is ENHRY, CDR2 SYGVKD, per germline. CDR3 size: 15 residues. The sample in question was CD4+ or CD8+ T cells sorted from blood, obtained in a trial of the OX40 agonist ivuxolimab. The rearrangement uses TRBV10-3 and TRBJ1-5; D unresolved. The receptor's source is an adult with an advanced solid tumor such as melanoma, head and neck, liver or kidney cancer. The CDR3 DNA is TGTGCCATCAGGGATCCCCAGATTTCCCATCAGCCCCAGCATTTT. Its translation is CAIRDPQISHQPQHF.